The 18 T cell receptor beta chains below were found in one sample sequenced in a study of read filtering for tumor transcriptome and immune sequencing. From approximately 400 ng of RNA, a library with molecular barcoded alpha/delta and beta/gamma adaptors was made. TCRdb reanalysed the reads using MiXCR and keeps one entry per CDR3 protein. The top ten hold roughly 6.4% of the sample, which has about 39,000 distinct CDR3 sequences, 13% to 15% seen once. Sequencing used a population of CD138-negative cells sorted from bone marrow. The source is a donor at least 40 years old with multiple myeloma.

The chain is built from TRBV12-3 or TRBV12-4 and TRBJ2-7; 10 nucleotides align to TRBD2. The CDR3 has 16 amino acids. After removal of 6 bases from V and 1 base from J, the junction contained 9 bases not matched to a gene. For the CDR3, the DNA is TGTGCCAGCAGCCTTAGCGGGGGGTTCCGATCCTACGAGCAGTACTTC. Translating gives CASSLSGGFRSYEQYF.

The chain combines TRBV29-1 with TRBJ2-2; the match to TRBD2 covers 12 bases. Trimming removed 2 bases from V and 5 bases from J; junction bases left unmatched: 0. The germline V gene has CDR1 SQVTM and CDR2 ANQGSEA. The CDR3 has 14 residues. This CDR3 is CSVETSGRTGELFF. The CDR3 DNA reads TGCAGCGTTGAAACTAGCGGGAGGACCGGGGAGCTGTTTTTT.

This clonotype showed up many times. Here the CDR3 reads CASSLYMSSYEQYF. In DNA, the CDR3 is TGTGCCAGCAGCTTGTACATGAGCTCCTACGAGCAGTACTTC. This chain joins TRBV7-9 and TRBJ2-7; D remains ambiguous. Per germline, CDR1 SEHNR and CDR2 FQNEAQ (reference sequence). V was trimmed by 3 bases and J by 0 bases, leaving 9 bases between them. This CDR3 has 14 amino acids.

This clonotype was counted many times. The V and J genes are TRBV19 and TRBJ2-2; the match to TRBD2 covers 8 bases. Trimming took 5 bases from V and 4 from J; bases not matched to a gene: 9. The germline CDR1 and CDR2 sequences are LNHDA and SQIVND (reference sequence). The CDR3 covers 16 residues. CDR3 sequence (DNA): TGTGCCAGTAGTGGGAACAGCGGGAGAAGCACCGGGGAGCTGTTTTTT. Residues: CASSGNSGRSTGELFF.

This clonotype was detected ten times or more. The rearrangement links TRBV7-2 to TRBJ2-1; 10 positions agree with TRBD1. The CDR3 runs 15 residues. The ends lost 3 bases at V and 3 bases at J; junction bases unmatched: 2. Germline CDR1 SGHTA, CDR2 FQGNSA. This CDR3 reads CASSLDRGVYNEQFF. The DNA for the CDR3 is TGTGCCAGCAGCTTGGACAGGGGGGTCTACAATGAGCAGTTCTTC.

This clonotype qualifies as medium-sized (0.01 to 0.1%). The chain links TRBV7-9 to TRBJ2-1, with 11 nucleotides matching TRBD2. Trimming removed 4 bases from V and 6 bases from J; junction bases left unmatched: 5. This CDR3 contains 15 residues. CDR1 SEHNR and CDR2 FQNEAQ come from the germline V gene (reference sequence). The CDR3 DNA reads TGTGCCAGCAGCTACAGGACTAGCGGGCGCAATGAGCAGTTCTTC. This encodes CASSYRTSGRNEQFF.

This clonotype was counted ten times or more. The V and J genes are TRBV20-1 and TRBJ2-2; no clear D. The CDR3 runs to 15 residues. Between the trimmed V and J ends, which lost 5 bases and 0 bases, there was a span of 13 bases. Germline-derived CDR1 and CDR2 are DFQATT and SNEGSKA (reference sequence). CDR3 loop: CSAESQLANTGELFF. In DNA form, the CDR3 reads TGCAGTGCTGAGTCACAACTCGCGAACACCGGGGAGCTGTTTTTT.

Many counts were recorded for this clonotype. The V call is TRBV7-6, the J call TRBJ1-3; 9 bases agree with TRBD1. Trimming took 7 bases from V and 4 from J; bases not matched to a gene: 8. The length of the CDR3 is 15 residues. Germline CDR1 reads SGHVS; CDR2 reads FNYEAQ. For the CDR3, the DNA is TGTGCCAGCACGACCGGGACAGGGATCGGAAACACCATATATTTT. This translates into CASTTGTGIGNTIYF.

For this clonotype: This likely traces to a read error, being one base from a far larger clone. This chain uses TRBV7-8 with TRBJ2-1; D is undetermined. Germline loops: CDR1 SGHVS, CDR2 FQNEAQ. Trimming removed 2 bases from V and 3 bases from J, with 2 bases in between. The CDR3 covers 12 residues. CDR3 coding DNA: TGTGCCAGCAGCTTAATCTACAATGAGCAGTTCTTC. Protein product: CASSLIYNEQFF.

This chain uses TRBV2 with TRBJ2-5; 8 bases match TRBD2. The CDR3 is 15 amino acids. The junction had 9 bases not matched to a gene; V was cut back by 5 bases and J by 4 bases. Germline CDR1 SNHLY, CDR2 FYNNEI. The CDR3, as DNA: TGTGCCAGCAGTCGAACGGGAGGGCGAAGAGAGACCCAGTACTTC. Translation: CASSRTGGRRETQYF.

The J gene is TRBJ1-6, the V gene TRBV6-2 or TRBV6-3, with D possibly matching TRBD1 (5 bases). Germline V lookup: CDR1 MNHEY, CDR2 SVGEGT. V was clipped by 5 bases and J by 2 bases, with 10 bases between them. CDR3 length: 15 residues. CDR3 loop: CASSRGTAYNSPLHF. CDR3 sequence (DNA): TGTGCCAGCAGTCGAGGGACTGCCTATAATTCACCCCTCCACTTT.

Many counts were recorded for this clonotype. The chain has TRBV28 and TRBJ2-4; D remains ambiguous. Germline V gene data show CDR1 as MDHEN and CDR2 as SYDVKM. The ends were cut back, 7 bases at V and 0 bases at J, with 13 bases in the middle. The CDR3 loop spans 15 amino acids. Here the CDR3 DNA reads TGTGCCAGCATAGAGAGACGACTAGCCAAAAACATTCAGTACTTC. It yields the protein CASIERRLAKNIQYF.

This clonotype has a handful of counts. The germline gene is not matched at one end of the junction; a read error may be the cause. The chain carries TRBV11-3 and TRBJ2-7; D is undetermined. Germline CDR1 SGHNT, CDR2 YENEEA. The length of the CDR3 is 14 residues. CDR3 nucleotides: TGTACCAGCAGCAGACCCCCGGGCAATGGGGAGCAGTACTTC. Amino acids: CTSSRPPGNGEQYF.

This clonotype has a count of ten or more. V and J are TRBV11-2 and TRBJ1-1; D not certain. From germline, CDR1 is SGHAT and CDR2 FQNNGV. There are 13 residues in the CDR3. V dropped 4 bases and J dropped 2 bases, with 8 bases sitting between them. In nucleotides, the CDR3 is TGTGCCAGCAGCTCCCAAAGCAACACTGAAGCTTTCTTT. This gives the protein CASSSQSNTEAFF. The variable domain in full, with the rest retrieved from reference TRBV11-2 and TRBJ1-1, is EAGVAQSPRYKIIEKRQSVAFWCNPISGHATLYWYQQILGQGPKLLIQFQNNGVVDDSQLPKDRFSAERLKGVDSTLKIQPAKLEDSAVYLCASSSQSNTEAFFGQGTRLTVV.

This clonotype has a single count. The CDR3 spells CASSLTSGGTDTQYF. CDR3 in DNA: TGTGCCAGCAGCTTAACTAGCGGGGGGACAGATACGCAGTATTTT. This rearrangement joins TRBV7-3 to TRBJ2-3; TRBD2 agrees at 10 bases. Germline CDR1 is SGHTA and CDR2 is FQGTGA. The CDR3 consists of 15 residues. J was trimmed by 3 bases and V by 0 bases; bases with no gene match: 0.

This clonotype was seen at least ten times. The chain employs TRBV7-8 and TRBJ2-1, with 7 bases lining up with TRBD1. The junction had 6 bases not matched to a gene; V was cut back by 2 bases and J by 5 bases. From germline, CDR1 is SGHVS and CDR2 FQNEAQ. The CDR3 runs 15 residues. The chain's CDR3 is CASSLRAGTDNEQFF. CDR3 nucleotides: TGTGCCAGCAGCTTACGGGCAGGGACAGACAATGAGCAGTTCTTC.

This clonotype showed up many times. The chain couples TRBV12-3 or TRBV12-4 to TRBJ1-3; D remains unclear. The CDR3 loop spans 13 amino acids. V lost 5 bases to trimming and J lost 4 bases, with 9 bases between them. The CDR3 protein is CASSSLIGNTIYF. The CDR3 DNA reads TGTGCCAGCAGTAGTTTGATCGGAAACACCATATATTTT.

Details on this clonotype: It may be a read error: a sequence one base away is much more abundant. The chain couples TRBV12-3 or TRBV12-4 to TRBJ1-2; D not resolved. The V end was cut by 5 bases, the J end by 3 bases, with 10 bases between. The CDR3 is 13 amino acids. This CDR3 is CASSLREDYGYTF. CDR3 DNA: TGTGCCAGCAGTCTCCGGGAGGACTATGGCTACACCTTC.